This TCR beta chain is from a study of blood T cells in healthy people across ages. Study-wide results and caveats: Percentage of naive T cells showed a strong correlation with TCR beta diversity.

This clonotype was counted only a few times. Its antigen is not known. Next came a second PCR, run for roughly 7 to 12 cycles, which used a sample-barcoded 5' primer along with a J-beta primer mix. TCRdb re-called the 5' RACE reads through MiXCR, storing one row per CDR3 protein. The sample contains roughly 1,100,000 distinct CDR3 sequences, under 30% of which appear only once. In each sample, at least 6.5 million PBMCs were isolated. V lost 5 bases and J lost 3, with 10 bases in between. Per germline, CDR1 SGHTA and CDR2 FQGTGA. The CDR3 is 13 amino acids. The data also belong to a second study, concerning T cells of mothers and their children. As that study records: Slightly higher overlap, not significant, was seen in related mother-child pairs than in unrelated pairs.

This TCR derives from a girl aged 2-10 years in good health. V is TRBV7-3 and J is TRBJ2-5, with D perhaps matching TRBD1 or TRBD2 (5 bases each). The sequenced sample consisted of blood. CDR3 DNA: TGTGCCAGCAGCGGGGACGGTGAAGAGACCCAGTACTTC. Protein sequence: CASSGDGEETQYF. Full variable domain (rest looked up from reference TRBV7-3 and TRBJ2-5): GAGVSQTPSNKVTEKGKYVELRCDPISGHTALYWYRQSLGQGPEFLIYFQGTGAADDSGLPNDRFFAVRPEGSVSTLKIQRTERGDSAVYLCASSGDGEETQYFGPGTRLLVL.